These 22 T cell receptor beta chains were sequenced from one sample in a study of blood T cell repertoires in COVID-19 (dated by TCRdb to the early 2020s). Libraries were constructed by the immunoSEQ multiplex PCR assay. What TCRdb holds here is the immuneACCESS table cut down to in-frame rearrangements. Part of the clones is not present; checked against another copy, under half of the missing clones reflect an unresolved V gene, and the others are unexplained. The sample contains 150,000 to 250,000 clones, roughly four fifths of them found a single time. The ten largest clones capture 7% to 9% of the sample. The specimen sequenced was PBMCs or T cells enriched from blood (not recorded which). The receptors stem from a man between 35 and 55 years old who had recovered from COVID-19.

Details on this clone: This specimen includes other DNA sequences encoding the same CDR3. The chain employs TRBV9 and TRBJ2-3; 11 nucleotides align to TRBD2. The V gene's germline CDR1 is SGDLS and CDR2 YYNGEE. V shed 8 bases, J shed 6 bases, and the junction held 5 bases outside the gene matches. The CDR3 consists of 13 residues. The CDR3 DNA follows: TGTGCCAGTGGTAGCGGGGGGGTGGATACGCAGTATTTT. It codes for CASGSGGVDTQYF.

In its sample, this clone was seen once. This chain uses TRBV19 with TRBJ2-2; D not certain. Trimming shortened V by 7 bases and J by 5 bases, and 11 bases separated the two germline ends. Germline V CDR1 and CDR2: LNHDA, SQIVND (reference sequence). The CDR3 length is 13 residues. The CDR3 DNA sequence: TGTGCCAGTACCCCCTTCGGGACCGGGGAGCTGTTTTTT. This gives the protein CASTPFGTGELFF.

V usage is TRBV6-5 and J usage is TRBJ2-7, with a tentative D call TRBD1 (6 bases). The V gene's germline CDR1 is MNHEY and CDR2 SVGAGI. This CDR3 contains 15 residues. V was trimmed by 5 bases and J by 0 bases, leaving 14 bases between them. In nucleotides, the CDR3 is TGTGCCAGCAGTCGCGATAAACAGGGCTCCTACGAGCAGTACTTC. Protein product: CASSRDKQGSYEQYF.

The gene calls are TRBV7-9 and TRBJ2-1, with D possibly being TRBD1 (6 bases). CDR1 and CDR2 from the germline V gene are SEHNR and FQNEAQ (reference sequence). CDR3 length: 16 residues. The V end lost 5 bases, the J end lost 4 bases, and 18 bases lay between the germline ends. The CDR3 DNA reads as TGTGCCAGCAGCCCCAGAGGGGGTCCGAGATACAATGAGCAGTTCTTC. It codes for CASSPRGGPRYNEQFF.

The CDR3, as DNA: TGTGCCAGCAGCGGCTGGACAGGGGCGGTGGTATTGGGTGGCTACACCTTC. As protein: CASSGWTGAVVLGGYTF. V is TRBV5-6 and J is TRBJ1-2; 9 nucleotides match TRBD1. From germline, CDR1 is SGHDT and CDR2 YYEEEE. With 4 bases clipped from V and 7 bases from J, the junction kept 17 bases outside the gene matches. This CDR3 is built from 17 residues.

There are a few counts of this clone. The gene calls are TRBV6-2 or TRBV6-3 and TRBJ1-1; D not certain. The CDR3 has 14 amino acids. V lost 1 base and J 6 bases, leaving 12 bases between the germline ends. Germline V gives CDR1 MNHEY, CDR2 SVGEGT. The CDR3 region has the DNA TGTGCCAGCAGTTACTTTGGCGGATCGCCTGAAGCTTTCTTT. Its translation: CASSYFGGSPEAFF.

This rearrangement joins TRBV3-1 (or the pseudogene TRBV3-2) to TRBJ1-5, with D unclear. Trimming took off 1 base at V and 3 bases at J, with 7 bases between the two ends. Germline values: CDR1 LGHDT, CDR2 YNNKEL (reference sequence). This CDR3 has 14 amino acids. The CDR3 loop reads CASSQGQANQPQHF. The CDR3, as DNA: TGTGCCAGCAGCCAAGGACAAGCCAATCAGCCCCAGCATTTT.

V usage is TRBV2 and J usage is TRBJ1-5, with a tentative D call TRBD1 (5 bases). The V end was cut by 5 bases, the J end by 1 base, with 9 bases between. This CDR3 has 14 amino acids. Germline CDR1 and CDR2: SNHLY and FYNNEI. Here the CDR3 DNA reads TGTGCCAGCAGTATGACAGAGAGCAATCAGCCCCAGCATTTT. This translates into CASSMTESNQPQHF.

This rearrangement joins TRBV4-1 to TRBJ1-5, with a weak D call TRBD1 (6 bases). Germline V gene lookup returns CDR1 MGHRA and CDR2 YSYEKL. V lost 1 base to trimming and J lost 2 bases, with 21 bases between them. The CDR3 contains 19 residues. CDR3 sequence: CASSQGFITGNLGNQPQHF. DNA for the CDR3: TGCGCCAGCAGCCAAGGATTTATCACAGGGAATCTGGGCAATCAGCCCCAGCATTTT.

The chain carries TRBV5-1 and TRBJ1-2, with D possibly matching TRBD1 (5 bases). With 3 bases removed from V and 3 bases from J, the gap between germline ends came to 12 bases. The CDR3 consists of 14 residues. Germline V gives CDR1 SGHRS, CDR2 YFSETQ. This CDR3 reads CASSSAGQYYGYTF. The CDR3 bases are TGCGCCAGCAGCTCGGCAGGACAATACTATGGCTACACCTTC.

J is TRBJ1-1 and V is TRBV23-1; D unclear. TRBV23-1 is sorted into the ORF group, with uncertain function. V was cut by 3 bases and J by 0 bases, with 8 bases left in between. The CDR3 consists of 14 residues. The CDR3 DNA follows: TGCGCCAGCAGTCACCCGAACATGAACACTGAAGCTTTCTTT. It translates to CASSHPNMNTEAFF.

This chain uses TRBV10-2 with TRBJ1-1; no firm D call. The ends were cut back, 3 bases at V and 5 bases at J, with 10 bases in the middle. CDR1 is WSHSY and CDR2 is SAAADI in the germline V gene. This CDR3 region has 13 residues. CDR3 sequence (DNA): TGCGCCAGCAGTGACCCCGGAGGAACTGAAGCTTTCTTT. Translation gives CASSDPGGTEAFF.

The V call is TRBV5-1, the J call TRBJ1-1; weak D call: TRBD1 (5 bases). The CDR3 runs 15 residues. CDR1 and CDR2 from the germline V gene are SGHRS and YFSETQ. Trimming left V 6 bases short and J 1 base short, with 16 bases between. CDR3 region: CASTRFGGGNTEAFF. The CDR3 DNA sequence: TGCGCCAGCACCCGCTTCGGGGGGGGGAACACTGAAGCTTTCTTT. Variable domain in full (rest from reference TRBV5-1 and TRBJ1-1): KAGVTQTPRYLIKTRGQQVTLSCSPISGHRSVSWYQQTPGQGLQFLFEYFSETQRNKGNFPGRFSGRQFSNSRSEMNVSTLELGDSALYLCASTRFGGGNTEAFFGQGTRLTVV.

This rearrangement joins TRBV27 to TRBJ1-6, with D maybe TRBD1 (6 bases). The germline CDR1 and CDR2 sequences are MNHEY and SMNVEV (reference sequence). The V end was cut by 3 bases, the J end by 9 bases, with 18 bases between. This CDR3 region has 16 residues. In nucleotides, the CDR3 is TGTGCCAGCAGTTTCCGGGACAATAAGGTGTCTTCACCCCTCCACTTT. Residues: CASSFRDNKVSSPLHF.

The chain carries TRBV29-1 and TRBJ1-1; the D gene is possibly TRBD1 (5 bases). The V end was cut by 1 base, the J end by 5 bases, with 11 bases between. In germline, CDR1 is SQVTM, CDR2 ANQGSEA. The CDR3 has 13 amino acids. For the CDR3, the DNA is TGCAGCGTTGAAGGCAGGGTTGGGACTGAAGCTTTCTTT. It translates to CSVEGRVGTEAFF.

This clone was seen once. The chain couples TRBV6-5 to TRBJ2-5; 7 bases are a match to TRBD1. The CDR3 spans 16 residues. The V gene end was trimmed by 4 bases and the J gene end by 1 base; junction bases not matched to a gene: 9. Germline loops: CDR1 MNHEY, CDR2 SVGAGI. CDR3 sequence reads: CASSLGQTYSQETQYF. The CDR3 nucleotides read TGTGCCAGCAGTTTGGGACAGACATACTCCCAAGAGACCCAGTACTTC.

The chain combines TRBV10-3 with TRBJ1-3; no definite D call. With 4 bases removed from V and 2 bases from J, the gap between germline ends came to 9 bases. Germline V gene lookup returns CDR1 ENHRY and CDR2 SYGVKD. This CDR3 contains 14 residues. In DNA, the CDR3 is TGTGCCATCAGTGGGAGGGCTGCTGGAAACACCATATATTTT. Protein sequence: CAISGRAAGNTIYF.

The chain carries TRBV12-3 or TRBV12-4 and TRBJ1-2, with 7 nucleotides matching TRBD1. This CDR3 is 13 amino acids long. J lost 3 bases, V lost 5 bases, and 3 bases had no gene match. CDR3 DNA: TGTGCCAGCAGTCCCGGGACAGACTATGGCTACACCTTC. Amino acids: CASSPGTDYGYTF.

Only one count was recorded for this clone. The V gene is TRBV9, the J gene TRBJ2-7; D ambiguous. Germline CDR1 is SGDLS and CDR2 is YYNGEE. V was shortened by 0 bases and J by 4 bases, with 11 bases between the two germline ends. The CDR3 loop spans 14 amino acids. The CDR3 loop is CASSVGGGYYEQYF. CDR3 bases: TGTGCCAGCAGCGTAGGAGGCGGTTATTACGAGCAGTACTTC.

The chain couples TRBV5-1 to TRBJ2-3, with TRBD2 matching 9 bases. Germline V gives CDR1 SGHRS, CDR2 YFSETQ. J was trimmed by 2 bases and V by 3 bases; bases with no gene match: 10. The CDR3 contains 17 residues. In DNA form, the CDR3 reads TGCGCCAGCAGCTATGGAGGACTAGCGCTATACACAGATACGCAGTATTTT. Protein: CASSYGGLALYTDTQYF. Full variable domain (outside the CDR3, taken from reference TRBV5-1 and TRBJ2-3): KAGVTQTPRYLIKTRGQQVTLSCSPISGHRSVSWYQQTPGQGLQFLFEYFSETQRNKGNFPGRFSGRQFSNSRSEMNVSTLELGDSALYLCASSYGGLALYTDTQYFGPGTRLTVL.

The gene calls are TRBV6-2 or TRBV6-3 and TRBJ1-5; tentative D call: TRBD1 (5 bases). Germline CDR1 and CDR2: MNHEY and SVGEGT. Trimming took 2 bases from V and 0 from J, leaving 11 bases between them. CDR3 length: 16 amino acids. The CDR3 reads CASSYPPGISNQPQHF. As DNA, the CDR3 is TGTGCCAGCAGTTACCCTCCAGGGATTAGCAATCAGCCCCAGCATTTT.

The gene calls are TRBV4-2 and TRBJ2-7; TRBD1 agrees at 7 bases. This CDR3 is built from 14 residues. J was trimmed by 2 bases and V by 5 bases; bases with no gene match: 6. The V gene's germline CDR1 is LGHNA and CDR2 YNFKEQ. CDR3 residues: CASSSQGYPYEQYF. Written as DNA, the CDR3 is TGTGCCAGCAGCTCACAGGGGTACCCCTACGAGCAGTACTTC.